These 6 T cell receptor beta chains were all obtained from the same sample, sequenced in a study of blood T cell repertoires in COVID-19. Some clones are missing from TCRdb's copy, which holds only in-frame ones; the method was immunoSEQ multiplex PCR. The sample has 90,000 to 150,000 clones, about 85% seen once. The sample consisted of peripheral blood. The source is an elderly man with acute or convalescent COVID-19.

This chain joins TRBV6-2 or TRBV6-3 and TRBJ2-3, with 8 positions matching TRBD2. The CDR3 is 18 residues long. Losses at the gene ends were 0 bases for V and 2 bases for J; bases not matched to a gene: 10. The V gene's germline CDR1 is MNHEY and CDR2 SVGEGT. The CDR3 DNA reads TGTGCCAGCAGTTACTCGGGGGCCAGCGGGGGACTCACAGATACGCAGTATTTT. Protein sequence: CASSYSGASGGLTDTQYF.

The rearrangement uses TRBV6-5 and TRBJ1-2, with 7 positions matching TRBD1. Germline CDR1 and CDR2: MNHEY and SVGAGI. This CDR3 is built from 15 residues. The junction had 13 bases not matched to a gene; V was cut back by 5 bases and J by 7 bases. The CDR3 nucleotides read TGTGCCAGCAGTCCAAACTCACAGGGGATCTCTGGCTACACCTTC. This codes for CASSPNSQGISGYTF.

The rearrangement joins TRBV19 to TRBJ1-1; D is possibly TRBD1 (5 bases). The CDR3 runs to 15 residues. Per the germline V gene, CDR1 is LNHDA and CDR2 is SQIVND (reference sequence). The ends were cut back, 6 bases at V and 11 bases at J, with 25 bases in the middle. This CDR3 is CASSPQAVGGVDAFF. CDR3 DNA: TGTGCCAGTAGCCCACAGGCGGTCGGTGGAGTTGACGCTTTCTTT.

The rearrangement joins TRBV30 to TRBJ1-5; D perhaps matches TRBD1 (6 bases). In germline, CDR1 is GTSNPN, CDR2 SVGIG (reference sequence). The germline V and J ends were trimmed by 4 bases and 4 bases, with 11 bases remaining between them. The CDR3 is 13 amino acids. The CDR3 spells CAWTGAINQPQHF. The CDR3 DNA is TGTGCCTGGACAGGGGCAATTAATCAGCCCCAGCATTTT. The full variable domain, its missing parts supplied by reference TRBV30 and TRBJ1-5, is SQTIHQWPATLVQPVGSPLSLECTVEGTSNPNLYWYRQAAGRGLQLLFYSVGIGQISSEVPQNLSASRPQDRQFILSSKKLLLSDSGFYLCAWTGAINQPQHFGDGTRLSIL.

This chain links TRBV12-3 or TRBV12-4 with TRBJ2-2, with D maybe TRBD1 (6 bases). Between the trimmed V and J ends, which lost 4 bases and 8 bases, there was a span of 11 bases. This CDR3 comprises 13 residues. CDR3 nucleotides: TGTGCCAGCAGTTCCTCCGGGACAGGGGAGCTGTTTTTT. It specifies CASSSSGTGELFF.

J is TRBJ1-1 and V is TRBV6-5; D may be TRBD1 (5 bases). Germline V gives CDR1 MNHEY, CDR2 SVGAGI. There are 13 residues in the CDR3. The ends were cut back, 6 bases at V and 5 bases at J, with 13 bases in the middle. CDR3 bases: TGTGCCAGCAGCAGGGTCGGGGGAACTGAAGCTTTCTTT. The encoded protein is CASSRVGGTEAFF.